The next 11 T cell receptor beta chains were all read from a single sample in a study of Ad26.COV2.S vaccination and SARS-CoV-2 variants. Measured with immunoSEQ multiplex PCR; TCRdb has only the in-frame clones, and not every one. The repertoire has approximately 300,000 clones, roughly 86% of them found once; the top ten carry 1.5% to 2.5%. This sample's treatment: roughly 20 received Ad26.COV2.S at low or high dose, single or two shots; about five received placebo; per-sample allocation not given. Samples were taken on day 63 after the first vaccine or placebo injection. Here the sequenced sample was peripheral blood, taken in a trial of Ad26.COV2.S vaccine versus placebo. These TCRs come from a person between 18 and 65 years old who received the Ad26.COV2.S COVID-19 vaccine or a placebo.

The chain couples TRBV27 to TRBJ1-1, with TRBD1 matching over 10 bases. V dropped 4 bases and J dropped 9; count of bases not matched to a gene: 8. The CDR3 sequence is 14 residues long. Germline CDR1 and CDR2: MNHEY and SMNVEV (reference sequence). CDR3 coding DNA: TGTGCCAGCAGTTCTGCGGACAGGGGGGTACAAGCTTTCTTT. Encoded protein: CASSSADRGVQAFF.

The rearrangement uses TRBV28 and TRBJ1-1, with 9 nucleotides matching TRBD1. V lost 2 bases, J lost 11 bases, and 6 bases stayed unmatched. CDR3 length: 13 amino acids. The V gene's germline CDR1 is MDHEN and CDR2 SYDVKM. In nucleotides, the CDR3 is TGTGCCAGCAGTTTAAGGGGGACAGGGAAGGCTTTCTTT. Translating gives CASSLRGTGKAFF.

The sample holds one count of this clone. CDR3 bases: TGCGCCAGCAGCCGATACCAAGAGACCCAGTACTTC. Protein sequence: CASSRYQETQYF. The chain joins TRBV5-1 to TRBJ2-5; D is unresolved. V was trimmed by 4 bases and J by 0 bases, leaving 4 bases between them. CDR3 length equals 12 residues. From germline, CDR1 is SGHRS and CDR2 YFSETQ.

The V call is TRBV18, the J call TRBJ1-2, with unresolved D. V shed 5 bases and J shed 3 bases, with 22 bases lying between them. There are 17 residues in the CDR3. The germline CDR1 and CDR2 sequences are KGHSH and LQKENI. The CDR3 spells CASSSTGGATGDYGYTF. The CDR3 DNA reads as TGTGCCAGCTCATCAACCGGCGGCGCCACGGGCGACTATGGCTACACCTTC.

CDR3 coding DNA: TGTGCCAGCAGCTTAGATGGAGGGGGCCTTTCACCCCTCCACTTT. As protein: CASSLDGGGLSPLHF. The rearrangement uses TRBV7-9 and TRBJ1-6, with TRBD1 identical over 7 bases. The CDR3 is 15 amino acids. The germline V gene encodes CDR1 SEHNR and CDR2 FQNEAQ (reference sequence). The J segment lost 9 bases and the V segment lost 1 base, leaving 6 bases of the junction unmatched.

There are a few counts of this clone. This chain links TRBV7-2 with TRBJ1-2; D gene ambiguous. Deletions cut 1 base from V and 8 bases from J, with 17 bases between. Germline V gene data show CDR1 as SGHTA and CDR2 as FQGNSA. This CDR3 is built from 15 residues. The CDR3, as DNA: TGTGCCAGCAGCTTAGGGAGGGTGGCCTTGGAGGGCTACACCTTC. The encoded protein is CASSLGRVALEGYTF.

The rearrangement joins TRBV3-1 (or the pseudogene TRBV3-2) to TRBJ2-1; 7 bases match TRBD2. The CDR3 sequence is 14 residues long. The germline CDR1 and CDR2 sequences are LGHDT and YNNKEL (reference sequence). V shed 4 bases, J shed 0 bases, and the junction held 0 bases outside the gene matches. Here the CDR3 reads CASSRGGSYNEQFF. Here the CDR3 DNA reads TGTGCCAGCAGCCGGGGGGGCTCCTACAATGAGCAGTTCTTC.

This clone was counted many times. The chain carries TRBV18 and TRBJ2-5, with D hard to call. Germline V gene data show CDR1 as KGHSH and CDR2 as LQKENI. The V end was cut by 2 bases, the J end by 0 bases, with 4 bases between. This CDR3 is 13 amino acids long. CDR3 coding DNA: TGTGCCAGCTCACCAGGTTACCAAGAGACCCAGTACTTC. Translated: CASSPGYQETQYF.

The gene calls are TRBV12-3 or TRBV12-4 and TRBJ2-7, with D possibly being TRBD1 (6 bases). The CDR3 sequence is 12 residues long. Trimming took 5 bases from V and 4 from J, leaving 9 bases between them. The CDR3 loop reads CASSRTAYEQYF. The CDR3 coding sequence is TGTGCCAGCAGTCGGACAGCATACGAGCAGTACTTC.

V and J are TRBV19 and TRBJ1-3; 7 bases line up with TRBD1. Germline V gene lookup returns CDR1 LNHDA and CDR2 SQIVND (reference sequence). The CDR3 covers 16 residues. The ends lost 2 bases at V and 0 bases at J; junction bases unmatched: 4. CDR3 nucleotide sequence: TGTGCCAGTAGTATATTCCGGGACAGCTCTGGAAACACCATATATTTT. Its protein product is CASSIFRDSSGNTIYF.

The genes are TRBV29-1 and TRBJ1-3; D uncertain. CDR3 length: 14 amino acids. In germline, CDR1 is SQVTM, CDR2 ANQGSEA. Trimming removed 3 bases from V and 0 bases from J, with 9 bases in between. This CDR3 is CSVEKTSSGNTIYF. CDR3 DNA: TGCAGCGTTGAGAAGACGAGCTCTGGAAACACCATATATTTT.